One and the same sample provided the 20 T cell receptor beta chains below, sequenced in a study of blood T cell repertoires in COVID-19. Produced via immunoSEQ multiplex PCR; TCRdb's table is partial and in-frame only. The sample lists approximately 230,000 clones; more than 85% were seen once. The sample was PBMCs or T cells enriched from blood (not recorded which). These receptors all stem from a young woman who had recovered from COVID-19.

Only one count was recorded for this clone. V gene TRBV5-4 combines with J gene TRBJ2-7; 7 positions agree with TRBD2. The CDR3 runs to 15 residues. Per germline, CDR1 SGHNT and CDR2 YYREEE (reference sequence). The trim removed 0 bases at V and 6 bases at J, leaving 9 bases unmatched. Here the CDR3 DNA reads TGTGCCAGCAGCTTGGCGCGGGGGATCTATCTCGAGCAGTACTTC. Amino acids: CASSLARGIYLEQYF.

The chain links TRBV5-1 to TRBJ2-2; 8 bases fit TRBD1. Unmatched junction bases numbered 1, after V lost 1 base and J lost 5 bases. Germline lookup yields CDR1 SGHRS and CDR2 YFSETQ. CDR3 size: 14 residues. CDR3 loop: CASSLRTGTGELFF. The CDR3 nucleotides read TGCGCCAGCAGCTTGAGGACAGGGACCGGGGAGCTGTTTTTT.

V and J are TRBV3-1 (or the pseudogene TRBV3-2) and TRBJ1-3; D call uncertain. V was cut by 3 bases and J by 0 bases, with 15 bases left in between. Germline loops: CDR1 LGHDT, CDR2 YNNKEL (reference sequence). The CDR3 is made up of 17 amino acids. CDR3 sequence reads: CASSHLGGLSSGNTIYF. In DNA form, the CDR3 reads TGTGCCAGCAGCCATCTGGGTGGACTGAGCTCTGGAAACACCATATATTTT.

With regard to this clone: A junction end diverges from the germline sequence, so it may reflect a read error. The chain recombines TRBV7-9 with TRBJ2-2; 10 nucleotides match TRBD2. Germline values: CDR1 SEHNR, CDR2 FQNEAQ (reference sequence). This CDR3 is 15 amino acids long. The CDR3 protein is CASSLAGALTGELFF. CDR3 sequence (DNA): TGTGCCAGCAGCCTAGCGGGAGCGCTCACCGGGGAGCTGTTTTTT.

This clone was seen only a few times. The chain joins TRBV27 to TRBJ2-7; D may be TRBD2 (6 bases). The CDR3 is 16 residues long. The germline CDR1 and CDR2 sequences are MNHEY and SMNVEV (reference sequence). V was trimmed by 4 bases and J by 5 bases, leaving 21 bases between them. In DNA form, the CDR3 reads TGTGCCAGCAGTTCGGTCGGGACTTATCTCGGCCACGAGCAGTACTTC. Its protein is CASSSVGTYLGHEQYF.

The J gene is TRBJ1-5, the V gene TRBV20-1; a weak D match, TRBD1 (6 bases). The V end was cut by 6 bases, the J end by 15 bases, with 18 bases between. The CDR3 extends over 11 amino acids. The germline V gene encodes CDR1 DFQATT and CDR2 SNEGSKA (reference sequence). CDR3 sequence reads: CSAETGGATHF. CDR3 DNA: TGCAGTGCAGAAACTGGGGGGGCAACGCATTTT.

The chain carries TRBV7-9 and TRBJ1-5; 8 positions match TRBD1. The CDR3 runs 16 residues. CDR1 and CDR2 (germline): SEHNR, FQNEAQ (reference sequence). V lost 4 bases and J lost 2; bases outside the gene matches: 7. CDR3 amino acids: CASSYTGGTGNQPQHF. The CDR3 nucleotides read TGTGCCAGCAGCTACACAGGGGGGACTGGCAATCAGCCCCAGCATTTT.

The chain joins TRBV28 to TRBJ1-2; D is ambiguous. The germline V gene has CDR1 MDHEN and CDR2 SYDVKM. The length of the CDR3 is 15 residues. The V gene lost 4 bases and the J gene lost 2 bases, with 14 bases spanning the gap. The CDR3: CASSSPEARNYGYTF. The CDR3 coding sequence is TGTGCCAGCAGTTCCCCCGAGGCACGAAACTATGGCTACACCTTC.

The rearrangement uses TRBV30 and TRBJ2-1; TRBD2 matches 11 bases. The J segment lost 1 base and the V segment lost 3 bases, leaving 11 bases of the junction unmatched. Looked up from germline, CDR1 is GTSNPN and CDR2 is SVGIG (reference sequence). The length of the CDR3 is 18 residues. The DNA for the CDR3 is TGTGCCTGGAGAGCAAGAGGTCTAGCGGGAGGTTCCTACAATGAGCAGTTCTTC. This sequence encodes CAWRARGLAGGSYNEQFF.

This chain joins TRBV7-2 and TRBJ2-7; D might be TRBD2 (6 bases). V was cut by 5 bases and J by 3 bases, with 11 bases left in between. Germline V gene lookup returns CDR1 SGHTA and CDR2 FQGNSA. The CDR3 runs to 13 residues. The CDR3 nucleotides are TGTGCCAGCAGCCAATACGGGGGCTACGAGCAGTACTTC. Its translation: CASSQYGGYEQYF.

The chain combines TRBV27 with TRBJ1-4; a possible D gene is TRBD1 (6 bases). With 2 bases removed from V and 8 bases from J, the gap between germline ends came to 15 bases. This CDR3 is 15 amino acids long. The germline V gene has CDR1 MNHEY and CDR2 SMNVEV (reference sequence). The CDR3 loop reads CASSLGGAFGEKLFF. CDR3 DNA: TGTGCCAGCAGTTTAGGGGGGGCATTTGGAGAAAAACTGTTTTTT.

The rearrangement links TRBV5-1 to TRBJ1-2; the D is unclear. The CDR3 loop spans 14 amino acids. Trimming stripped 1 base from V and 9 bases from J, with 16 bases between. Germline V gene sequence: CDR1 SGHRS, CDR2 YFSETQ. CDR3: CASSLNYGFVSYTF. CDR3 coding DNA: TGCGCCAGCAGCTTGAATTACGGGTTTGTGAGCTACACCTTC.

Concerning this clone itself: Germline is not matched at one junction end, which may reflect a read error. The genes are TRBV7-7 and TRBJ2-7; tentative D call: TRBD1 (6 bases). In germline, CDR1 is SSHAT, CDR2 FNYEAQ (reference sequence). The CDR3 consists of 21 residues. The CDR3 nucleotides are TGTGCTAGCAGCCACCCACCTGGACAGCACCACCGCCGGGAAGCTTTCTACGAGCAGTACTTC. Translating it yields CASSHPPGQHHRREAFYEQYF. Together with reference TRBV7-7 and TRBJ2-7, the CDR3 gives the full variable domain: GAGVSQSPRYKVTKRGQDVTLRCDPISSHATLYWYQQALGQGPEFLTYFNYEAQPDKSGLPSDRFSAERPEGSISTLTIQRTEQRDSAMYRCASSHPPGQHHRREAFYEQYFGPGTRLTVT.

The V and J genes are TRBV5-1 and TRBJ2-5; D gene unclear. Germline CDR1 SGHRS, CDR2 YFSETQ. Trimming took off 0 bases at V and 2 bases at J, with 5 bases between the two ends. CDR3 length: 13 residues. CDR3 DNA sequence: TGCGCCAGCAGCTTGGGTCTTCAAGAGACCCAGTACTTC. This encodes CASSLGLQETQYF.

The V and J genes are TRBV11-2 and TRBJ2-1, with TRBD2 matching 11 bases. The CDR3 is 15 amino acids. Germline trimming cut 5 bases from V and 4 bases from J; bases unmatched to any gene: 4. CDR1 and CDR2 from the germline V gene are SGHAT and FQNNGV. In nucleotides, the CDR3 is TGTGCCAGCAGCCGTGGGACTAGCGGATACAATGAGCAGTTCTTC. Residues: CASSRGTSGYNEQFF.

V is TRBV7-2 and J is TRBJ1-2; no firm D call. The length of the CDR3 is 13 residues. Per germline, CDR1 SGHTA and CDR2 FQGNSA. The V gene lost 2 bases and the J gene lost 4 bases, with 8 bases spanning the gap. DNA of the CDR3: TGTGCCAGCAGCTTAACCGGAGCCTATGGCTACACCTTC. Its translation is CASSLTGAYGYTF.

Details on this clone: One end of the junction does not line up with germline, which may come from a read error. V usage is TRBV3-1 (or the pseudogene TRBV3-2) and J usage is TRBJ1-6, with 7 bases aligning to TRBD1. The length of the CDR3 is 14 residues. Germline CDR1 reads LGHDT; CDR2 reads YNNKEL (reference sequence). The CDR3 loop reads CASSQVSGDRALYF. The CDR3 DNA follows: TGTGCCAGCAGCCAAGTCTCGGGAGACAGGGCTCTTTACTTT.

The chain recombines TRBV24-1 with TRBJ2-5; 9 nucleotides agree with TRBD1. The J segment lost 2 bases and the V segment lost 6 bases, leaving 9 bases of the junction unmatched. CDR1 and CDR2 (germline): KGHDR, SFDVKD. The CDR3 length is 16 residues. DNA for the CDR3: TGTGCCACCAGTTCCCTACAGGGGGCAGAACAAGAGACCCAGTACTTC. Protein sequence: CATSSLQGAEQETQYF.

The V call is TRBV6-5, the J call TRBJ1-5; tentative D call: TRBD1 (5 bases). The CDR3 has 15 residues. CDR1 and CDR2 from the germline V gene are MNHEY and SVGAGI. Trimming took off 5 bases at V and 0 bases at J, with 11 bases between the two ends. The CDR3, as DNA: TGTGCCAGCAGTCCCAGGGCGAATAGCAATCAGCCCCAGCATTTT. Translating gives CASSPRANSNQPQHF.

This clone was seen a single time. The J gene is TRBJ2-1, the V gene TRBV19; D is unclear. Trimming cost V 5 bases and J 6 bases, with 14 bases left between them. The V gene's germline CDR1 is LNHDA and CDR2 SQIVND (reference sequence). The CDR3 is made up of 14 amino acids. CDR3 DNA sequence: TGTGCCAGTAGTCTCAGCAGCGCCCCCAATGAGCAGTTCTTC. It codes for CASSLSSAPNEQFF.